The 22 T cell receptor beta chains below were found in one sample sequenced in a study of OX40 agonist ivuxolimab in advanced cancers. The library was made by the immunoSEQ multiplex PCR assay. The table was pulled from immuneACCESS by TCRdb, which kept in-frame rearrangements only. Such tables lose some clones; where checked, under half of the loss comes from unresolved V genes, and the rest has no known cause. Within this sample are tens of thousands of clones, with about 85% of them counted one time only. Less than 4% of the sample is in the top ten clones. Sequences were derived from CD4+ or CD8+ T cells sorted from blood, sampled in a trial of the OX40 agonist ivuxolimab. The receptors stem from an adult with an advanced solid tumor such as melanoma, head and neck, liver or kidney cancer.

The rearrangement uses TRBV14 and TRBJ2-5, with D maybe TRBD2 (6 bases). The ends were cut back, 4 bases at V and 5 bases at J, with 11 bases in the middle. Per the germline V gene, CDR1 is SGHDN and CDR2 is FVKESK. CDR3 length: 13 residues. The CDR3 is CASSRAGWETQYF. The CDR3 nucleotides read TGTGCCAGCAGCCGAGCGGGCTGGGAGACCCAGTACTTC.

J is TRBJ1-1 and V is TRBV30; TRBD1 aligns across 8 bases. Germline-derived CDR1 and CDR2 are GTSNPN and SVGIG (reference sequence). The length of the CDR3 is 13 residues. After removal of 3 bases from V and 5 bases from J, the junction contained 5 bases not matched to a gene. The CDR3 reads CAWSAQGGTEAFF. CDR3 bases: TGTGCCTGGAGCGCACAGGGGGGAACTGAAGCTTTCTTT.

The V call is TRBV11-2, the J call TRBJ2-7; 8 positions agree with TRBD2. Trimming took 5 bases from V and 3 from J; bases not matched to a gene: 12. This CDR3 has 16 residues. Germline-derived CDR1 and CDR2 are SGHAT and FQNNGV. The CDR3 DNA sequence: TGTGCCAGCAGCCAAGCGGGGGCGGGAGTCCTCTACGAGCAGTACTTC. This encodes CASSQAGAGVLYEQYF.

The CDR3 spells CASSQEWRDIQYF. In DNA, the CDR3 is TGTGCCAGCAGCCAAGAGTGGAGGGACATTCAGTACTTC. The chain combines TRBV14 with TRBJ2-4; TRBD2 is a possible D gene (6 bases). Germline V gene sequence: CDR1 SGHDN, CDR2 FVKESK. The V end was cut by 0 bases, the J end by 8 bases, with 8 bases between. The CDR3 is made up of 13 amino acids.

This clone appeared a single time. The chain recombines TRBV7-2 with TRBJ2-5, with 11 nucleotides matching TRBD1. Judging by the DNA end, TRBJ2-7 fits better; the J call may be wrong. There are 15 residues in the CDR3. In germline, CDR1 is SGHTA, CDR2 FQGNSA. In nucleotides, the CDR3 is TGTGCCAGCAGCGCAGGGACAGGGGGATCCTACGAGCAGTACTTC. It translates to CASSAGTGGSYEQYF.

The chain has TRBV7-8 and TRBJ1-1; the match to TRBD1 covers 10 bases. The CDR3 runs to 16 residues. V lost 7 bases and J lost 0; bases outside the gene matches: 8. The germline CDR1 and CDR2 sequences are SGHVS and FQNEAQ. CDR3 amino acids: CASIFSGTGVNTEAFF. The DNA for the CDR3 is TGTGCCAGCATCTTCTCTGGGACAGGGGTGAACACTGAAGCTTTCTTT.

CDR3 nucleotides: TGTGCCACCGGGACCTCCGGGTGGATGGGTTACACAGATACGCAGTATTTT. Translating gives CATGTSGWMGYTDTQYF. This sequence joins TRBV27 and TRBJ2-3; the D call may be TRBD1 or TRBD2 (5 bases each). V was cut by 10 bases and J by 2 bases, with 25 bases left in between. The V gene's germline CDR1 is MNHEY and CDR2 SMNVEV (reference sequence). The CDR3 spans 17 residues.

The rearrangement uses TRBV27 and TRBJ2-1, with 12 nucleotides matching TRBD2. The CDR3 spans 18 residues. From germline, CDR1 is MNHEY and CDR2 SMNVEV (reference sequence). J lost 4 bases, V lost 3 bases, and 10 bases had no gene match. The CDR3 DNA sequence: TGTGCCAGCAGTTTGGGCACTAGCGGGAGGACGGAGTACAATGAGCAGTTCTTC. Translation: CASSLGTSGRTEYNEQFF.

The rearrangement joins TRBV29-1 to TRBJ2-7, with 13 bases fitting TRBD2. The CDR3 runs 17 residues. Germline CDR1 is SQVTM and CDR2 is ANQGSEA. With V trimmed by 6 bases and J by 4 bases, 15 bases remained unmatched. In nucleotides, the CDR3 is TGCAGCGTGGGGACTAGCGGGACAAGGGCCTCGAGATACGAGCAGTACTTC. Protein: CSVGTSGTRASRYEQYF.

The rearrangement uses TRBV4-3 and TRBJ2-5; TRBD2 might be the D (6 bases). CDR1 and CDR2 (germline): LGHNA, YSLEER. V shed 2 bases and J shed 12 bases, with 16 bases lying between them. The CDR3 runs to 13 residues. CDR3 loop: CASSQPNGGLKYF. As DNA, the CDR3 is TGCGCCAGCAGCCAACCAAACGGAGGACTAAAGTACTTC.

V usage is TRBV7-6 and J usage is TRBJ1-2; the match to TRBD1 covers 7 bases. V lost 5 bases to trimming and J lost 6 bases; unmatched junction nucleotides: 6. CDR3 length equals 13 residues. Germline V gives CDR1 SGHVS, CDR2 FNYEAQ. The chain's CDR3 is CASSATGFDGYTF. As DNA, the CDR3 is TGTGCCAGCAGCGCGACAGGGTTCGATGGCTACACCTTC.

J is TRBJ1-2 and V is TRBV2; D not resolved. Germline V CDR1 and CDR2: SNHLY, FYNNEI. V was trimmed by 6 bases and J by 2 bases, leaving 16 bases between them. The CDR3 has 15 amino acids. The CDR3 sequence: CASRITPNPNYGYTF. CDR3 coding DNA: TGTGCCAGCAGGATCACACCCAATCCCAACTATGGCTACACCTTC. Full variable domain (remainder filled in from reference TRBV2 and TRBJ1-2): EPEVTQTPSHQVTQMGQEVILRCVPISNHLYFYWYRQILGQKVEFLVSFYNNEISEKSEIFDDQFSVERPDGSNFTLKIRSTKLEDSAMYFCASRITPNPNYGYTFGSGTRLTVV.

This rearrangement joins TRBV7-3 to TRBJ1-1; D ambiguous. Trimming pared 3 bases from V and 1 base from J, leaving 6 bases between. This CDR3 spans 13 amino acids. CDR1 SGHTA and CDR2 FQGTGA come from the germline V gene. CDR3 DNA: TGTGCCAGCAGCTTTAAGGGGAACACTGAAGCTTTCTTT. Residues: CASSFKGNTEAFF.

This clone has more than one count but fewer than ten. The J gene is TRBJ2-5, the V gene TRBV6-1, with TRBD1 matching 8 bases. V shed 0 bases, J shed 5 bases, and the junction held 2 bases outside the gene matches. There are 14 residues in the CDR3. In germline, CDR1 is MNHNS, CDR2 SASEGT. The CDR3 region has the DNA TGTGCCAGCAGTGAAGCTGGACAGGGTGAGACCCAGTACTTC. Protein product: CASSEAGQGETQYF.

This chain uses TRBV28 with TRBJ1-6; unclear D gene. The CDR3 length is 12 residues. CDR1 and CDR2 from the germline V gene are MDHEN and SYDVKM. Between the trimmed V and J ends, which lost 6 bases and 10 bases, there was a span of 10 bases. CDR3 bases: TGTGCCAGCAGCCCCATTGGGTCACCCCTCCACTTT. Translated, it gives CASSPIGSPLHF.

This chain connects TRBV27 to TRBJ2-3; 7 nucleotides agree with TRBD2. Germline V gene lookup returns CDR1 MNHEY and CDR2 SMNVEV (reference sequence). The CDR3 consists of 16 residues. J lost 2 bases, V lost 6 bases, and 11 bases had no gene match. Here the CDR3 reads CASSQLREAITDTQYF. The CDR3, as DNA: TGTGCCAGCAGCCAACTCCGGGAGGCTATCACAGATACGCAGTATTTT.

The chain has TRBV30 and TRBJ2-1; TRBD2 aligns across 11 bases. J was trimmed by 4 bases and V by 3 bases; bases with no gene match: 2. The V gene's germline CDR1 is GTSNPN and CDR2 SVGIG (reference sequence). The length of the CDR3 is 14 residues. The DNA of the CDR3 is TGTGCCTGGAGGCTAGCGGGGGGATACAATGAGCAGTTCTTC. Protein: CAWRLAGGYNEQFF.

The rearrangement uses TRBV7-2 and TRBJ2-7; 9 bases agree with TRBD2. The ends lost 6 bases at V and 1 base at J; junction bases unmatched: 13. Germline V gene lookup returns CDR1 SGHTA and CDR2 FQGNSA. The CDR3 spans 17 residues. CDR3 coding DNA: TGTGCCAGCAGGTCCTCCCCAGGGCGGGAGGGTTCCTACGAGCAGTACTTC. Translated: CASRSSPGREGSYEQYF.

CDR3 amino acids: CASSPSGGLSYEQYF. Written as DNA, the CDR3 is TGTGCCAGCAGCCCTAGCGGGGGGCTTTCCTACGAGCAGTACTTC. The gene calls are TRBV6-5 and TRBJ2-7; 11 nucleotides line up with TRBD2. CDR1 is MNHEY and CDR2 is SVGAGI in the germline V gene. This CDR3 is 15 amino acids long. With V trimmed by 6 bases and J by 1 base, 5 bases remained unmatched.

As DNA, the CDR3 is TGTGCCAGCACCCTAGCGGTGAGCTCCTACGAGCAGTACTTC. It specifies CASTLAVSSYEQYF. The chain links TRBV7-9 to TRBJ2-7; 7 bases fit TRBD2. The CDR3 runs to 14 residues. Trimming took 7 bases from V and 0 from J; bases not matched to a gene: 6. Germline V lookup: CDR1 SEHNR, CDR2 FQNEAQ (reference sequence).

This clone was detected a few times. The chain's CDR3 is CASSYRRYYGYTF. As DNA, the CDR3 is TGTGCCAGCAGTTACAGACGGTACTATGGCTACACCTTC. J is TRBJ1-2 and V is TRBV6-5; unclear D gene. V lost 2 bases and J lost 3, with 7 bases in between. The CDR3 has 13 residues. Germline CDR1 and CDR2: MNHEY and SVGAGI.

The chain employs TRBV6-5 and TRBJ2-7; 7 nucleotides line up with TRBD2. Unmatched junction bases numbered 4, after V lost 5 bases and J lost 0 bases. This CDR3 has 14 residues. CDR1 is MNHEY and CDR2 is SVGAGI in the germline V gene. The CDR3 DNA reads TGTGCCAGCAGTCGCGGGAGTAGCTCCTACGAGCAGTACTTC. Encoded protein: CASSRGSSSYEQYF.